In its sample, the clone carrying this T cell receptor beta chain was seen many times. Its antigen is still unknown. The data belong to a study of breast tumors, draining lymph nodes, adjacent tissues. Study observations and caveats: Data only fit, rather than demonstrated, lymph node origin of most tumor T cells. Tumor TCR diversity was below lymph nodes but above nontumor tissue. Most tumor T cells seemingly derive from lymph node, then expand in tumor. Compared with basal-like, luminal-like tumors shared significantly more repertoire with nontumor tissue.

The lymph nodes were axillary draining lymph nodes from breast cancer patients. Germline-derived CDR1 and CDR2 are SQVTM and ANQGSEA. The J segment lost 3 bases and the V segment lost 6 bases, leaving 8 bases of the junction unmatched. The CDR3 has 13 amino acids. TCRdb reprocessed the multiplex PCR reads with MiXCR, giving one entry per CDR3 protein. The table shows under 85,000 distinct CDR3 sequences, with around 20% occurring only once. The chain couples TRBV29-1 to TRBJ2-7; 7 bases align to TRBD2. Sequenced: axillary lymph node tissue. This clonotype originated in a female donor with breast cancer. Some clones in this sample may be carry-over from other donors' samples. CDR3: CSVRAGKGYEQYF. CDR3 sequence (DNA): TGCAGCGTCCGAGCGGGAAAGGGCTACGAGCAGTACTTC.